These 22 T cell receptor beta chains came from one sample sequenced in a study of early stage breast cancer tumors. Repertoires were generated with immunoSEQ multiplex PCR, while TCRdb's copy carries only in-frame clones and drops some. The repertoire includes fewer than 30,000 clones, about 59% of them detected once, and more than 8% sits in the top ten. The specimen was breast tumor tissue. The receptors derive from a person aged 45-65 years with breast cancer.

By share, this clone ranks as medium-sized. CDR3 coding DNA: TGTGCCACCACGGCGGGGGTCAGCACAGATACGCAGTATTTT. Residues: CATTAGVSTDTQYF. The V and J genes are TRBV2 and TRBJ2-3; 7 bases are shared with TRBD2. Trimming took 10 bases from V and 0 from J; bases not matched to a gene: 7. CDR1 and CDR2 from the germline V gene are SNHLY and FYNNEI. The CDR3 is made up of 14 amino acids.

The CDR3 reads CASSVRDYSTDTQYF. The CDR3 DNA reads as TGTGCCAGCAGCGTCCGGGACTATAGCACAGATACGCAGTATTTT. This chain joins TRBV9 and TRBJ2-3, with TRBD2 identical over 7 bases. This CDR3 contains 15 residues. The V gene's germline CDR1 is SGDLS and CDR2 YYNGEE. V lost 2 bases to trimming and J lost 0 bases; unmatched junction nucleotides: 3. The variable domain in full, with the rest retrieved from reference TRBV9 and TRBJ2-3, is DSGVTQTPKHLITATGQRVTLRCSPRSGDLSVYWYQQSLDQGLQFLIQYYNGEERAKGNILERFSAQQFPDLHSELNLSSLELGDSALYFCASSVRDYSTDTQYFGPGTRLTVL.

There are a few counts of this clone. Sequence at one end of the junction differs from germline and may be a read error. The chain joins TRBV7-7 to TRBJ2-2, with D possibly being TRBD1 or TRBD2 (5 bases each). Germline V CDR1 and CDR2: SSHAT, FNYEAQ (reference sequence). The length of the CDR3 is 14 residues. The CDR3 sequence: CASRELANTGELFF. The CDR3, as DNA: TGTGCTAGCAGGGAACTAGCGAACACCGGGGAGCTGTTTTTT. The entire variable domain, with the rest obtained from reference TRBV7-7 and TRBJ2-2, is as follows: GAGVSQSPRYKVTKRGQDVTLRCDPISSHATLYWYQQALGQGPEFLTYFNYEAQPDKSGLPSDRFSAERPEGSISTLTIQRTEQRDSAMYRCASRELANTGELFFGEGSRLTVL.

The rearrangement joins TRBV7-2 to TRBJ2-2; D is tentatively TRBD1 or TRBD2 (5 bases each). Per the germline V gene, CDR1 is SGHTA and CDR2 is FQGNSA. The CDR3 loop spans 16 amino acids. V was shortened by 2 bases and J by 7 bases, with 17 bases between the two germline ends. The CDR3 here is CASSLSSVGVGGELFF. CDR3 DNA: TGTGCCAGCAGCTTATCATCTGTGGGGGTCGGCGGGGAGCTGTTTTTT.

This clone has a handful of counts. V and J are TRBV19 and TRBJ2-4; 7 bases agree with TRBD1. Germline V gene sequence: CDR1 LNHDA, CDR2 SQIVND (reference sequence). The CDR3 loop spans 15 amino acids. With V trimmed by 2 bases and J by 7 bases, 8 bases remained unmatched. The CDR3 region is CASSILGDSSNIQYF. CDR3 nucleotides: TGTGCCAGTAGTATACTGGGGGACAGCTCGAACATTCAGTACTTC.

The rearrangement links TRBV5-5 to TRBJ2-2, with D maybe TRBD1 (6 bases). The germline CDR1 and CDR2 sequences are SGHKS and YYEKEE (reference sequence). Trimming stripped 6 bases from V and 6 bases from J, with 12 bases between. CDR3 length: 13 amino acids. As DNA, the CDR3 is TGTGCCAGCAAAACAGGGATCGCCGGGGAGCTGTTTTTT. This translates into CASKTGIAGELFF.

This clone has more than one count but fewer than ten. This rearrangement joins TRBV5-1 to TRBJ2-2; 8 bases fit TRBD1. Germline values: CDR1 SGHRS, CDR2 YFSETQ. This CDR3 is 16 amino acids long. V gave up 1 base and J gave up 1 base; unmatched junction bases: 3. CDR3 sequence (DNA): TGCGCCAGCAGCTTGACAGGGGGGCTGAACACCGGGGAGCTGTTTTTT. Its translation: CASSLTGGLNTGELFF.

This clone showed up just a few times. The rearrangement joins TRBV18 to TRBJ1-1; D is ambiguous. The ends were cut back, 4 bases at V and 3 bases at J, with 12 bases in the middle. The CDR3 covers 14 residues. Germline V gives CDR1 KGHSH, CDR2 LQKENI. The CDR3 nucleotides read TGTGCCAGCTCACGATACAAGTCCTACACTGAAGCTTTCTTT. This sequence encodes CASSRYKSYTEAFF. Based on the CDR3 plus reference TRBV18 and TRBJ1-1, the full variable domain is NAGVMQNPRHLVRRRGQEARLRCSPMKGHSHVYWYRQLPEEGLKFMVYLQKENIIDESGMPKERFSAEFPKEGPSILRIQQVVRGDSAAYFCASSRYKSYTEAFFGQGTRLTVV.

This chain joins TRBV19 and TRBJ2-5; D might be TRBD1 (5 bases). This CDR3 has 14 amino acids. V lost 1 base to trimming and J lost 2 bases, with 8 bases between them. Germline V CDR1 and CDR2: LNHDA, SQIVND (reference sequence). For the CDR3, the DNA is TGTGCCAGTAGTATAGGCGCAGGGCAAGAGACCCAGTACTTC. Translating it yields CASSIGAGQETQYF.

By share, this clone counts as medium-sized (0.01 to 0.1%). This chain links TRBV15 with TRBJ2-7; 10 bases line up with TRBD1. The CDR3 spans 14 residues. The germline CDR1 and CDR2 sequences are LNHNV and YYDKDF (reference sequence). J gave up 5 bases and V 5 bases, and 6 bases lay outside the gene matches. The CDR3 DNA sequence: TGTGCCACCAGCGGCTCGACAGGGGGCCACGAGCAGTACTTC. Translated, it gives CATSGSTGGHEQYF. The full variable domain, with the rest looked up from reference TRBV15 and TRBJ2-7, is DAMVIQNPRYQVTQFGKPVTLSCSQTLNHNVMYWYQQKSSQAPKLLFHYYDKDFNNEADTPDNFQSRRPNTSFCFLDIRSPGLGDTAMYLCATSGSTGGHEQYFGPGTRLTVT.

The chain joins TRBV5-4 to TRBJ2-1, with a possible D match to TRBD2 (5 bases). The CDR3 spans 14 residues. Germline loops: CDR1 SGHNT, CDR2 YYREEE (reference sequence). The V and J ends lost 6 bases and 8 bases respectively, with 18 bases between them. The CDR3 reads CASTTDLGVHEQFF. The CDR3, as DNA: TGTGCCAGCACTACTGACCTCGGGGTCCATGAGCAGTTCTTC.

This CDR3 is CASSIDWGTPLNEQFF. The CDR3 bases are TGTGCCAGTAGTATAGACTGGGGGACGCCACTCAATGAGCAGTTCTTC. The genes are TRBV19 and TRBJ2-1, with D perhaps matching TRBD1 or TRBD2 (5 bases each). The CDR3 is 16 residues long. The V and J ends lost 0 bases and 6 bases respectively, with 15 bases between them. CDR1 LNHDA and CDR2 SQIVND come from the germline V gene (reference sequence).

This rearrangement joins TRBV29-1 to TRBJ1-2, with a tentative D call TRBD1 (5 bases). V was cut by 2 bases and J by 8 bases, with 15 bases left in between. The CDR3 has 13 amino acids. CDR1 SQVTM and CDR2 ANQGSEA come from the germline V gene. The CDR3 coding sequence is TGCAGCGTTGAAAGGGGCAGCACGGGGGGCTACACCTTC. It specifies CSVERGSTGGYTF.

The rearrangement uses TRBV9 and TRBJ1-2, with TRBD1 matching over 10 bases. The CDR3 is 13 residues long. Germline CDR1 is SGDLS and CDR2 is YYNGEE. Losses at the gene ends were 5 bases for V and 7 bases for J; bases not matched to a gene: 5. The CDR3 DNA reads TGTGCCAGCAGAAACCGGGACAGGGGTGGCTACACCTTC. Its protein is CASRNRDRGGYTF.

To note about this clone: At one end, the junction sequence differs from germline, possibly due to a read error. The chain has TRBV18 and TRBJ1-1, with 7 bases identical to TRBD1. The V gene's germline CDR1 is KGHSH and CDR2 LQKENI. CDR3 length: 9 amino acids. This chain's CDR3 is CASSPGTDF. In DNA form, the CDR3 reads TGTGCCAGCTCACCAGGGACAGACTTT.

This clone was detected only once. The gene calls are TRBV7-9 and TRBJ1-1; D remains ambiguous. Trimming stripped 3 bases from V and 1 base from J, with 12 bases between. Germline V gene data show CDR1 as SEHNR and CDR2 as FQNEAQ (reference sequence). The CDR3 runs to 15 residues. CDR3 in amino acids: CASSFLLEENTEAFF. CDR3 nucleotides: TGTGCCAGCAGCTTTTTGTTGGAGGAGAACACTGAAGCTTTCTTT.

The CDR3 is CAWTMAGHSYNEQFF. The CDR3 region has the DNA TGTGCCTGGACTATGGCAGGGCACTCCTACAATGAGCAGTTCTTC. The chain joins TRBV30 to TRBJ2-1, with a weak D call TRBD1 (5 bases). Germline V gene lookup returns CDR1 GTSNPN and CDR2 SVGIG (reference sequence). Trimming left V 4 bases short and J 0 bases short, with 13 bases between. This CDR3 is 15 amino acids long.

This chain uses TRBV25-1 with TRBJ2-2; TRBD2 matches 7 bases. CDR3 size: 15 residues. With 3 bases clipped from V and 3 bases from J, the junction kept 4 bases outside the gene matches. Germline V gene sequence: CDR1 MGHDK, CDR2 SYGVNS. CDR3 sequence reads: CASSDPGLHTGELFF. In nucleotides, the CDR3 is TGTGCCAGCAGTGATCCGGGACTACACACCGGGGAGCTGTTTTTT.

This rearrangement joins TRBV10-1 to TRBJ1-2; perhaps TRBD1 as D (5 bases). CDR3 length equals 13 residues. CDR1 is WNHNN, CDR2 SYGVQD, per germline (reference sequence). Trimming pared 3 bases from V and 6 bases from J, leaving 11 bases between. For the CDR3, the DNA is TGCGCCAGCAGTGAAGAGCAGGGTCATGGCTACACCTTC. Protein: CASSEEQGHGYTF.

The rearrangement uses TRBV18 and TRBJ1-1; D gene ambiguous. With 6 bases removed from V and 1 base from J, the gap between germline ends came to 15 bases. The CDR3 sequence is 15 residues long. Germline lookup yields CDR1 KGHSH and CDR2 LQKENI. The CDR3 loop reads CASSFRQAENTEAFF. In DNA, the CDR3 is TGTGCCAGCTCCTTTCGCCAGGCGGAGAACACTGAAGCTTTCTTT.

J is TRBJ2-2 and V is TRBV4-3; D remains ambiguous. This CDR3 is built from 16 residues. V was cut by 1 base and J by 6 bases, with 15 bases left in between. In germline, CDR1 is LGHNA, CDR2 YSLEER. CDR3 sequence reads: CASSQGRVFPPGELFF. The DNA of the CDR3 is TGCGCCAGCAGCCAAGGAAGGGTTTTTCCCCCCGGGGAGCTGTTTTTT.

This sequence joins TRBV14 and TRBJ1-3, with 8 bases matching TRBD1. The ends lost 1 base at V and 4 bases at J; junction bases unmatched: 6. Germline CDR1 is SGHDN and CDR2 is FVKESK. The CDR3 length is 16 residues. The CDR3 sequence is CASSQVWDRLGNTIYF. CDR3 nucleotide sequence: TGTGCCAGCAGCCAAGTCTGGGACAGGTTGGGAAACACCATATATTTT. The full variable domain, in which reference TRBV14 and TRBJ1-3 provide the parts outside the CDR3, is EAGVTQFPSHSVIEKGQTVTLRCDPISGHDNLYWYRRVMGKEIKFLLHFVKESKQDESGMPNNRFLAERTGGTYSTLKVQPAELEDSGVYFCASSQVWDRLGNTIYFGEGSWLTVV.